This section outlines one T cell receptor beta chain sequence together with its context. Because the CDR3 is missing its conserved closing phenylalanine or tryptophan, this is likely a read error. Researchers generated TCR beta cDNA from 500 ng of total RNA, relying on a constant-region primer. TCR beta libraries came from three nested multiplex PCR rounds using slightly modified ARM-PCR. TRBV1-TRBV30 forward and Cbeta reverse primers drove the first two approximately 10-cycle rounds. From the multiplex PCR reads, TCRdb called clonotypes with MiXCR, one entry per CDR3 protein. The sample has about 310,000 distinct CDR3 sequences, approximately 58% seen once. The V gene lost 7 bases and the J gene lost 2 bases, with 13 bases spanning the gap. CDR1 is SGHAT, CDR2 FQNNGV, per germline. The CDR3 is 14 amino acids. The data were taken from a study of tumor-infiltrating lymphocytes in primary liver carcinoma. In the study overall: Subjects presented with primary liver carcinoma managed by surgical resection.

It was unsorted whole blood that yielded blood RNA, and germline DNA was also extracted. The chain recombines TRBV11-2 with TRBJ2-3; D is unresolved. This clonotype originated in a woman aged 30 to 39 with primary liver carcinoma and hepatitis B virus infection. The sequencing sample was made of peripheral blood. The CDR3 nucleotides are TGTGCCAGCAACCGTGCCCTCCCCACAGATACGCAGTATTAT. Translating gives CASNRALPTDTQYY.